A single sample is the source of the 22 T cell receptor beta chains below, sequenced in a study of blood T cell repertoires in COVID-19 (dated by TCRdb to 2020 to 2021). Library construction relied on the immunoSEQ multiplex PCR assay. Held by TCRdb, this immuneACCESS table contains in-frame sequences only and omits some clones. Under half of the omission traces to an unresolved V gene where checked; the cause of the rest is unknown. Across this sample there are some 120,000 clones, with 88% seen only once. In total, the top ten clones hold around 0.81% of the sample. The sample comprised peripheral blood. These receptors came from a woman between 45 and 60 years old with active or convalescent COVID-19.

Concerning this clone: The missing conserved phenylalanine or tryptophan at the end of this CDR3 makes a read error likely. It is unclear where the CDR3 begins or ends on the DNA, so no DNA is shown, and the CDR3 is as TCRdb lists it. The chain is built from TRBV28 and TRBJ2-7; TRBD1, the table's D call, lacks a check against the DNA. Both ends counted, the CDR3 spans 11 residues. Germline V gene lookup returns CDR1 MDHEN and CDR2 SYDVKM. The CDR3 protein is CASSSTQIPVY.

The table lists this clone with a count of one. CDR3 residues: CASSEAMGQGSWYGYTF. CDR3 coding DNA: TGTGCCAGCAGTGAAGCCATGGGGCAGGGTTCCTGGTATGGCTACACCTTC. This chain uses TRBV6-1 with TRBJ1-2, with a weak D call TRBD1 (5 bases). There are 17 residues in the CDR3. Germline V CDR1 and CDR2: MNHNS, SASEGT. The ends were cut back, 0 bases at V and 5 bases at J, with 19 bases in the middle.

The chain is built from TRBV28 and TRBJ1-1, with 8 bases aligning to TRBD1. Per the germline V gene, CDR1 is MDHEN and CDR2 is SYDVKM. Trimming at V came to 6 bases and at J to 5 bases, leaving 5 bases not matched to a gene. The CDR3 contains 13 residues. CDR3 sequence reads: CASSMTGVTEAFF. In DNA, the CDR3 is TGTGCCAGCAGCATGACAGGGGTGACTGAAGCTTTCTTT.

This rearrangement joins TRBV3-1 (or the pseudogene TRBV3-2) to TRBJ2-2; D uncertain. Germline V gene lookup returns CDR1 LGHDT and CDR2 YNNKEL (reference sequence). Trimming took 0 bases from V and 0 from J, leaving 2 bases between them. The CDR3 sequence is 14 residues long. The CDR3 region has the DNA TGTGCCAGCAGCCAAGACTCGAACACCGGGGAGCTGTTTTTT. It is translated as CASSQDSNTGELFF.

The CDR3 DNA reads TGTGCCAGTAGTATTCGACAGGGTGTACATGAGCAGTTCTTC. Residues: CASSIRQGVHEQFF. The chain has TRBV19 and TRBJ2-1; 7 nucleotides line up with TRBD1. The germline CDR1 and CDR2 sequences are LNHDA and SQIVND (reference sequence). With 3 bases clipped from V and 8 bases from J, the junction kept 7 bases outside the gene matches. The CDR3 length is 14 residues.

CDR3 sequence reads: CASSVEQNYGYTF. The CDR3 DNA reads as TGTGCCAGCAGTGTAGAACAGAACTATGGCTACACCTTC. The rearrangement joins TRBV2 to TRBJ1-2; D call uncertain. Germline lookup yields CDR1 SNHLY and CDR2 FYNNEI. The CDR3 is 13 residues long. V lost 4 bases, J lost 2 bases, and 8 bases lay in between.

V and J are TRBV7-2 and TRBJ2-7; tentative D call: TRBD1 (5 bases). Trimming left V 2 bases short and J 6 bases short, with 11 bases between. The CDR3 has 13 residues. Germline V gene data show CDR1 as SGHTA and CDR2 as FQGNSA. CDR3 region: CASSLYGATEQYF. In DNA form, the CDR3 reads TGTGCCAGCAGCTTATATGGGGCTACCGAGCAGTACTTC.

The V call is TRBV19, the J call TRBJ2-2, with 10 nucleotides matching TRBD1. The CDR3 is 15 residues long. Trimming at V came to 7 bases and at J to 5 bases, leaving 7 bases not matched to a gene. The V gene's germline CDR1 is LNHDA and CDR2 SQIVND (reference sequence). CDR3 nucleotide sequence: TGTGCCAGTACCAAGACAGGGGGCGATACCGGGGAGCTGTTTTTT. It codes for CASTKTGGDTGELFF.

The rearrangement links TRBV6-4 to TRBJ1-2; D is unresolved. V was shortened by 3 bases and J by 4 bases, with 18 bases between the two germline ends. This CDR3 has 16 amino acids. The germline V gene encodes CDR1 MRHNA and CDR2 SNTAGT. The CDR3 reads CASSEFSGEAGYGYTF. CDR3 nucleotide sequence: TGTGCCAGCAGTGAATTTTCCGGGGAGGCAGGCTATGGCTACACCTTC.

J is TRBJ1-1 and V is TRBV15; 8 bases map to TRBD1. Germline CDR1 reads LNHNV; CDR2 reads YYDKDF (reference sequence). V shed 7 bases, J shed 4 bases, and the junction held 2 bases outside the gene matches. CDR3 length: 12 amino acids. The CDR3: CATNRGGTEAFF. The CDR3 coding sequence is TGTGCCACCAACAGGGGGGGCACTGAAGCTTTCTTT.

This rearrangement joins TRBV24-1 to TRBJ2-5; 8 bases agree with TRBD2. Per the germline V gene, CDR1 is KGHDR and CDR2 is SFDVKD. The CDR3 is made up of 16 amino acids. J lost 7 bases, V lost 4 bases, and 13 bases had no gene match. The CDR3 here is CATSETGTRGGVTQYF. CDR3 in DNA: TGTGCCACCAGTGAAACCGGGACTAGGGGAGGGGTGACCCAGTACTTC.

The J gene is TRBJ1-1, the V gene TRBV30, with 9 bases lining up with TRBD1. Trimming removed 4 bases from V and 2 bases from J; junction bases left unmatched: 5. The CDR3 is made up of 14 amino acids. In germline, CDR1 is GTSNPN, CDR2 SVGIG (reference sequence). CDR3 in amino acids: CAWMGDRDNTEAFF. The CDR3 DNA is TGTGCCTGGATGGGGGACAGGGATAACACTGAAGCTTTCTTT.

This rearrangement joins TRBV5-4 to TRBJ2-1; 9 bases map to TRBD1. This CDR3 region has 13 residues. CDR1 SGHNT and CDR2 YYREEE come from the germline V gene (reference sequence). The V gene end was trimmed by 1 base and the J gene end by 15 bases; junction bases not matched to a gene: 8. CDR3: CASSLRTGTGWFF. The CDR3 DNA follows: TGTGCCAGCAGCTTGAGGACCGGGACAGGGTGGTTCTTC.

The chain joins TRBV5-1 to TRBJ2-2; 7 bases are a match to TRBD1. The CDR3 sequence is 16 residues long. V lost 4 bases, J lost 0 bases, and 6 bases stayed unmatched. CDR1 is SGHRS and CDR2 is YFSETQ in the germline V gene. The CDR3 protein is CASSLTGTANTGELFF. The CDR3 DNA reads as TGCGCCAGCAGCCTGACAGGGACCGCGAACACCGGGGAGCTGTTTTTT.

J is TRBJ2-2 and V is TRBV28, with 7 bases identical to TRBD2. Germline V CDR1 and CDR2: MDHEN, SYDVKM. The CDR3 totals 15 residues. After removal of 5 bases from V and 4 bases from J, the junction contained 7 bases not matched to a gene. This CDR3 is CASSRTSWGTGELFF. Written as DNA, the CDR3 is TGTGCCAGCAGTCGGACTAGTTGGGGCACCGGGGAGCTGTTTTTT.

The chain is built from TRBV5-1 and TRBJ2-4, with 8 positions matching TRBD1. V gave up 0 bases and J gave up 9 bases; unmatched junction bases: 11. The CDR3 extends over 16 amino acids. Per the germline V gene, CDR1 is SGHRS and CDR2 is YFSETQ. CDR3: CASSLATGARQGIQYF. The CDR3 coding sequence is TGCGCCAGCAGCTTGGCGACAGGGGCCCGCCAGGGCATTCAGTACTTC.

This clone was counted between two and nine times. The chain combines TRBV6-5 with TRBJ2-3; D not certain. The germline CDR1 and CDR2 sequences are MNHEY and SVGAGI. The CDR3 spans 15 residues. V gave up 2 bases and J gave up 2 bases, with 11 bases separating them. CDR3 DNA: TGTGCCAGCAGTTACAGAGACATTCCCACAGATACGCAGTATTTT. Translated, it gives CASSYRDIPTDTQYF.

This clone was observed once. The chain couples TRBV2 to TRBJ2-6; TRBD1 is a possible D gene (6 bases). There are 18 residues in the CDR3. CDR1 is SNHLY, CDR2 FYNNEI, per germline. Trimming removed 2 bases from V and 0 bases from J, with 14 bases in between. CDR3 sequence reads: CASSESMGHRSGANVLTF. The CDR3 bases are TGTGCCAGCAGTGAAAGCATGGGACACCGCTCTGGGGCCAACGTCCTGACTTTC.

This chain links TRBV27 with TRBJ1-1, with D possibly matching TRBD1 (5 bases). This CDR3 spans 15 amino acids. Trimming left V 3 bases short and J 4 bases short, with 15 bases between. Germline V gene sequence: CDR1 MNHEY, CDR2 SMNVEV (reference sequence). The CDR3 reads CASSLMAGTGTEAFF. The CDR3, as DNA: TGTGCCAGCAGTTTGATGGCGGGGACTGGCACTGAAGCTTTCTTT.

This chain uses TRBV7-2 with TRBJ1-6; 9 bases line up with TRBD1. Unmatched junction bases numbered 4, after V lost 0 bases and J lost 7 bases. The length of the CDR3 is 16 residues. CDR1 is SGHTA and CDR2 is FQGNSA in the germline V gene. The CDR3 DNA follows: TGTGCCAGCAGCTTAGCACCACAGGGGGCGAATTCACCCCTCCACTTT. Translating it yields CASSLAPQGANSPLHF.

The rearrangement uses TRBV2 and TRBJ2-1, with D possibly matching TRBD2 (6 bases). Germline CDR1 reads SNHLY; CDR2 reads FYNNEI. The CDR3 covers 11 residues. V dropped 5 bases and J dropped 16 bases, with 15 bases sitting between them. The DNA for the CDR3 is TGTGCCAGCAGTTCACCGGGACTCCCCTTCTTC. It encodes CASSSPGLPFF.

The chain's CDR3 is CASSLRESYNEQFF. For the CDR3, the DNA is TGTGCCAGCAGCTTACGGGAATCCTACAATGAGCAGTTCTTC. The chain links TRBV7-2 to TRBJ2-1; tentative D call: TRBD2 (5 bases). CDR1 SGHTA and CDR2 FQGNSA come from the germline V gene. CDR3 size: 14 residues. V gave up 2 bases and J gave up 1 base, with 6 bases separating them.